The following is a T cell receptor (beta chain) sequence with its context. The antigen is unknown. The data stem from a study of pediatric ulcerative colitis. Study-level findings and limits: Ulcerative colitis patients shared more blood-rectal clones than controls. Repertoires came from total lymphocyte DNA, not specific subsets. Two rectal CDR3 clonotypes occurred in all ulcerative colitis patients.

Rectal tissue came from one to two pinch biopsies taken at colonoscopy. The diagnostic colonoscopy in ulcerative colitis patients preceded any immunosuppressive treatment. Profiling relied on immunoSEQ multiplex PCR, and the TCRdb table lists in-frame clones only, not all of them. The sample has more than 15,000 clones, approximately 74% seen once. The V end lost 3 bases, the J end lost 9 bases, and 12 bases lay between the germline ends. The CDR3 covers 13 residues. Looked up from germline, CDR1 is MDHEN and CDR2 is SYDVKM. This receptor was identified in a girl aged 10 to 17 with moderate ulcerative colitis. The specimen was gut tissue. The chain links TRBV28 to TRBJ2-1, with D possibly being TRBD2 (5 bases). The CDR3 reads CASSFPSSSEQFF. The CDR3 region has the DNA TGTGCCAGCAGTTTCCCTTCTAGCAGTGAGCAGTTCTTC.